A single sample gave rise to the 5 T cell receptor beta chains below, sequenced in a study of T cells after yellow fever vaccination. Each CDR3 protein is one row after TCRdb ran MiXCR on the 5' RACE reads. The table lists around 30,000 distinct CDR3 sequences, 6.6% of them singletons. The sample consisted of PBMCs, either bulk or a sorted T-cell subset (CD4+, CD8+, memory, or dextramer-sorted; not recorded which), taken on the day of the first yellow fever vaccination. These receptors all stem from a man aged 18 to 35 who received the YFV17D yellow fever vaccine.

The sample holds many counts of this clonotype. The CDR3 here is CASSPRTGSEQYF. The CDR3 nucleotides read TGTGCCAGTAGTCCCCGAACAGGGTCCGAGCAGTACTTC. The chain has TRBV19 and TRBJ2-7, with D perhaps matching TRBD1 (6 bases). CDR1 and CDR2 (germline): LNHDA, SQIVND (reference sequence). V lost 5 bases and J lost 6, with 14 bases in between. The CDR3 contains 13 residues. Together with reference TRBV19 and TRBJ2-7, the CDR3 gives the full variable domain: DGGITQSPKYLFRKEGQNVTLSCEQNLNHDAMYWYRQDPGQGLRLIYYSQIVNDFQKGDIAEGYSVSREKKESFPLTVTSAQKNPTAFYLCASSPRTGSEQYFGPGTRLTVT.

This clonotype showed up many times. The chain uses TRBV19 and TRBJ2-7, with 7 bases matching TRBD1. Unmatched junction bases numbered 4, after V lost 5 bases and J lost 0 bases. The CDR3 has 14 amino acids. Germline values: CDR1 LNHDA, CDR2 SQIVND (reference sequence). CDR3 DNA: TGTGCCAGTAGTCACCAGGGGGTCTCCTACGAGCAGTACTTC. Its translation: CASSHQGVSYEQYF.

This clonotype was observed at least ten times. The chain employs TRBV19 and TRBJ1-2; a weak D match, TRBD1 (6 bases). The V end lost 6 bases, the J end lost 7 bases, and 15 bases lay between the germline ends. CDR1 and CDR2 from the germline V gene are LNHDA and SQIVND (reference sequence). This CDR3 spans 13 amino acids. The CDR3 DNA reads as TGTGCCAGTAGAACAGGGCTCGTTGCTGGCTACACCTTC. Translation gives CASRTGLVAGYTF.

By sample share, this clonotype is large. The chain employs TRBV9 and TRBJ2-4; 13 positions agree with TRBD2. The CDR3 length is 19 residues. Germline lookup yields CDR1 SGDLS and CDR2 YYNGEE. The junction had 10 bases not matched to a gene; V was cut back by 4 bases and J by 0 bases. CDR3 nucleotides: TGTGCCAGCAGCCCGACTAGCGGGGGGTCCCTCGTAGCCAAAAACATTCAGTACTTC. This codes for CASSPTSGGSLVAKNIQYF.

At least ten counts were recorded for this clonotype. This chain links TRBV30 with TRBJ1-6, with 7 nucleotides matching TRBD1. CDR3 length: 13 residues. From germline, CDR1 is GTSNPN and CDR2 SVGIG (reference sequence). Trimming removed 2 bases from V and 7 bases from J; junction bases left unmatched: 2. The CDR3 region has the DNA TGTGCCTGGAGTCCAGGGGGGAATTCACCCCTCCACTTT. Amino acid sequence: CAWSPGGNSPLHF.